This is a list of T cell receptor beta chains from one sample in a study of blood T cell repertoires in COVID-19. Sequencing used immunoSEQ multiplex PCR; TCRdb keeps in-frame clones, though not all of them. The sample lists a few hundred thousand clones; approximately 83% were seen once. Material: PBMCs or T cells enriched from blood (not recorded which). The receptor source for this set is a woman in her forties or fifties who had recovered from COVID-19. CDR3s include the opening cysteine and the closing phenylalanine or tryptophan. D genes are given only for firm matches. Not every row has a clone size; where given, it reads once, few, many or a size class.

v_gene	d_gene	abundance	j_gene	CDR3nt	CDR3aa
TRBV13	.	.	TRBJ2-7	TGTGCCAGCAGCCCGCCACGGTGGCGGCCCGACTACGAGCAGTACTTC	CASSPPRWRPDYEQYF
TRBV28	TRBD1	few	TRBJ1-1	TGTGCCAGCAGGGGAACAGGGGGCGGCACTGAAGCTTTCTTT	CASRGTGGGTEAFF
TRBV5-1	TRBD2	once	TRBJ2-1	TGCGCCAGCAGCATGGACGGTGGGAGGGCTTACAATGAGCAGTTCTTC	CASSMDGGRAYNEQFF
TRBV12-5	.	.	TRBJ2-5	TGTGCTAGTGGTCAGGCCGAGTCGGGACAAGGGGCCTTGGGGACCCAGTACTTC	CASGQAESGQGALGTQYF
TRBV5-1	TRBD1	.	TRBJ2-7	TGCGCCAGCAGCTTGGGACAGGGGAGCTCCTCCTACGAGCAGTACTTC	CASSLGQGSSSYEQYF
TRBV28	.	.	TRBJ2-7	TGTGCCAGCAGTCCGCAGGGATGGGGCAGTACGAAAACCTACGAGCAGTACTTC	CASSPQGWGSTKTYEQYF
TRBV28	TRBD2	.	TRBJ2-1	TGTGCCAGCACGGGTAGCGGGAGTTTGGATGAGCAGTTCTTC	CASTGSGSLDEQFF
TRBV5-1	.	.	TRBJ1-2	TGCGCCAGCAGCTCATCTACCGGGTCCTATGGCTACACCTTC	CASSSSTGSYGYTF
TRBV24-1	TRBD2	.	TRBJ2-1	TGTGCCACCAGCGGAACCGGGACTATGGAGCAGTTCTTC	CATSGTGTMEQFF
TRBV7-8	TRBD2	.	TRBJ2-3	TGTGCCAGCAGCTTAGCGAGCGGGAGTAGCACAGATACGCAGTATTTT	CASSLASGSSTDTQYF
TRBV5-5	.	.	TRBJ1-6	TGTGCCAGCAGCTTGGCCCGACTGGGAGGGGGTGAGAATTCACCCCTCCACTTT	CASSLARLGGGENSPLHF
TRBV11-2	.	once	TRBJ2-5	TGTGCCAGCAGCTCACTAAGTGGAGACCTGGGTGCAGAGACCCAGTACTTC	CASSSLSGDLGAETQYF
TRBV30	.	.	TRBJ1-5	TGTGCCTGGAGTAGCGGCTTGCAGGGCAATCAGCCCCAGCATTTT	CAWSSGLQGNQPQHF
TRBV28	.	.	TRBJ1-2	TGTGCCAGCAGTTTAAGCAGGGGAGGGTATGGCTACACCTTC	CASSLSRGGYGYTF
TRBV6-5	TRBD1	.	TRBJ1-1	TGTGCCAGCACCAGAATAAAGACAGGGTTTTGGGCAGCTTTCTTT	CASTRIKTGFWAAFF
TRBV5-1	.	.	TRBJ1-1	TGCGCCAGCAGCTTGTCCGCCGGGAACACTGAAGCTTTCTTT	CASSLSAGNTEAFF
TRBV7-8	.	.	TRBJ2-7	TGTGCCAGCAGTCTTACAGCCCCCGGCCTCTACGAGCAGTACTTC	CASSLTAPGLYEQYF
TRBV11-2	.	.	TRBJ2-2	TGTGCCAGCAGCGTTAGACCCCCGTCGGGGACAAACACCGGGGAGCTGTTTTTT	CASSVRPPSGTNTGELFF
TRBV4-1	.	.	TRBJ1-1	TGCGCCAGCAGCCAAGAAATGGCGAACACTGAAGCTTTCTTT	CASSQEMANTEAFF
TRBV11-1	TRBD2	.	TRBJ2-3	TGTGCCAGCAGCCCCGATATAGCGGGAGAGGGTACGCAGTATTTT	CASSPDIAGEGTQYF
TRBV3-1/TRBV3-2	TRBD2	.	TRBJ2-1	TGTGCCAGCAGCCAAGCTCCGGGAGGGCTCTACAATGAGCAGTTCTTC	CASSQAPGGLYNEQFF
TRBV6-5	.	.	TRBJ2-4	TGTGCCAGCAGTTACCGTGGCGGGAACATTCAGTACTTC	CASSYRGGNIQYF
TRBV4-2	TRBD2	.	TRBJ2-3	TGTGCCAGCCGCTTGCGGGAGGGCCTTGTAGTGGATACGCAGTATTTT	CASRLREGLVVDTQYF
TRBV5-1	TRBD2	.	TRBJ2-5	TGCGCCAGCAGCTCGGGACTAGCGGGACGGCCCAACTTC	CASSSGLAGRPNF
TRBV6-1	.	.	TRBJ2-1	TGTGCCAGCAGTGAAGTAGACCCATCGGGTGAGCAGTTCTTC	CASSEVDPSGEQFF
TRBV28	TRBD2	.	TRBJ2-7	TGTGCCAGCAGGGGAGCGGGAGAAAGCTCCTACGAGCAGTACTTC	CASRGAGESSYEQYF
TRBV7-9	TRBD1	.	TRBJ1-4	TGTGCCAGCAGCTTAGACGTACTACAGGGGAAACTGTTTTTT	CASSLDVLQGKLFF
TRBV7-2	.	.	TRBJ1-5	TGTGCCAGCAGCTTAGAGGGGCGAAATCAGCCCCAGCATTTT	CASSLEGRNQPQHF
TRBV6-1	.	.	TRBJ1-5	TGTGCCAGCAGTGAAGGCAGGGAATATCAGCCCCAGCATTTT	CASSEGREYQPQHF
TRBV19	.	.	TRBJ2-3	TGTGCCAGTAGTATTTTTGGAGGCACAGATACGCAGTATTTT	CASSIFGGTDTQYF
TRBV10-3	TRBD1	.	TRBJ1-2	TGTGCCAGCGAAAACAGGGGTCTGAGGTCCTATGGCTACACCTTC	CASENRGLRSYGYTF
TRBV20-1	.	.	TRBJ2-1	TGCAGTGCTAGTGGACAGCGGGGATACAATGAGCAGTTCTTC	CSASGQRGYNEQFF
TRBV11-2	.	.	TRBJ1-1	TGTGCCAGCAGCTTGGACAGCACTGAAGCTTTCTTT	CASSLDSTEAFF
TRBV29-1	TRBD2	few	TRBJ2-5	TGCAGCGCCCAACGAGGACTAGCCAAGACCCAGTACTTC	CSAQRGLAKTQYF
TRBV30	.	.	TRBJ2-4	TGTGCCTGGAGTGCTAGGAACATTCAGTACTTC	CAWSARNIQYF
TRBV7-9	TRBD2	.	TRBJ2-1	TGTGCCAGCAGCCCAGCGGCGCCCGGGACTAGCGGGAGTAGTGATGAGCAGTTCTTC	CASSPAAPGTSGSSDEQFF
TRBV2	TRBD2	.	TRBJ2-5	TGTGCCAGCAGTGAAGGGACTAGGGGCCAAGAGACCCAGTACTTC	CASSEGTRGQETQYF
TRBV29-1	TRBD1	.	TRBJ2-4	TGCAGCGTTGAAGGCCGGGACAGGGGGCACCCCAAAAACATTCAGTACTTC	CSVEGRDRGHPKNIQYF
TRBV27	TRBD2	few	TRBJ2-7	TGTGCCAGCAGTTTATATAGCGGGAGATCCCACGAGCAGTACTTC	CASSLYSGRSHEQYF
TRBV5-1	TRBD2	.	TRBJ2-7	TGCGCCAGCAGTATCGAGGGAGGGCCCGTCTACGAGCAGTACTTC	CASSIEGGPVYEQYF
TRBV7-9	TRBD1	.	TRBJ1-5	TGTGCCAGCAGCGGACAGGGTAATCAGCCCCAGCATTTT	CASSGQGNQPQHF
TRBV9	TRBD1	.	TRBJ2-3	TGTGCCAGCGGCGGGACAGGGGCTCGCACAGATACGCAGTATTTT	CASGGTGARTDTQYF
TRBV7-2	.	once	TRBJ2-5	TGTGCCAGCAGCTTCCAGGCCACAGCCCAAGAGACCCAGTACTTC	CASSFQATAQETQYF
TRBV12-5	.	.	TRBJ1-5	TGTGCTAGTGCACTACGAGTGTGGGGAGGGACGGATCAGCCCCAGCATTTT	CASALRVWGGTDQPQHF
TRBV5-1	TRBD2	once	TRBJ2-2	TGCGCCAGCAGCCTGCGGGAGACCACCGGGGAGCTGTTTTTT	CASSLRETTGELFF
TRBV28	TRBD1	.	TRBJ1-2	TGTGCCAGCAGCAACTACCACCCGACAGGGGGGTTGGGTGGCTACACCTTC	CASSNYHPTGGLGGYTF
TRBV7-2	TRBD2	.	TRBJ2-2	TGTGCCAGCAGCTTAATGTCCGGACTAGCGGGCGGGGAGCTGTTTTTT	CASSLMSGLAGGELFF
TRBV2	.	.	TRBJ1-1	TGTGCCAGCAACGAACAGGGAACTCACACTGAAGCTTTCTTT	CASNEQGTHTEAFF
TRBV5-1	.	few	TRBJ1-1	TGCGCCAGCAGCTTGGACATGATGAACACTGAAGCTTTCTTT	CASSLDMMNTEAFF
TRBV18	.	once	TRBJ2-2	TGTGCCAGCTCACGAAACTCGAACACCGGGGAGCTGTTTTTT	CASSRNSNTGELFF
TRBV5-1	TRBD2	.	TRBJ2-5	TGCGCCAGCAGCTATCGCGGGAGGAGTATGGAGACCCAGTACTTC	CASSYRGRSMETQYF
TRBV3-1/TRBV3-2	TRBD2	.	TRBJ2-7	TGTGCCAGCAGCCGAACTAGCGGGAGGCGCGAGCAGTACTTC	CASSRTSGRREQYF
TRBV5-4	TRBD2	.	TRBJ2-1	TGTGCCAGCAGCCCAAGTCCCCAGCGGGAATACAATGAGCAGTTCTTC	CASSPSPQREYNEQFF
TRBV6-5	TRBD2	once	TRBJ2-3	TGTGCCAGCAGTTACTCCACTAGCGCGCATACGCAGTATTTT	CASSYSTSAHTQYF
TRBV29-1	TRBD1	.	TRBJ1-2	TGCAGCGTCGGGACAGGGAACTATGGCTACACCTTC	CSVGTGNYGYTF